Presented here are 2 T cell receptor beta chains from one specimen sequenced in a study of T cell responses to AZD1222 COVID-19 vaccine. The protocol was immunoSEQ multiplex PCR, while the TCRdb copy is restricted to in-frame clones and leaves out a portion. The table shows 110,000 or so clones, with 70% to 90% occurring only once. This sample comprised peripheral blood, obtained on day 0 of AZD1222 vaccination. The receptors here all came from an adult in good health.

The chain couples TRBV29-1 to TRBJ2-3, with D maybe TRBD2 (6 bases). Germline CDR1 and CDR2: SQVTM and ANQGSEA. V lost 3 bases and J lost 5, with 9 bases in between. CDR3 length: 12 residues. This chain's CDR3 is CSVDPAGDTQYF. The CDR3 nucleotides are TGCAGCGTTGATCCAGCGGGAGATACGCAGTATTTT.

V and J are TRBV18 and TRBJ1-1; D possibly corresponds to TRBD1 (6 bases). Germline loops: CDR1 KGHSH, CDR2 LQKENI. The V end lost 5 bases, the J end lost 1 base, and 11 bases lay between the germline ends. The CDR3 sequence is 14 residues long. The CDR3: CASSANRENTEAFF. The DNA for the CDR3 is TGTGCCAGCTCAGCGAACAGGGAGAACACTGAAGCTTTCTTT.